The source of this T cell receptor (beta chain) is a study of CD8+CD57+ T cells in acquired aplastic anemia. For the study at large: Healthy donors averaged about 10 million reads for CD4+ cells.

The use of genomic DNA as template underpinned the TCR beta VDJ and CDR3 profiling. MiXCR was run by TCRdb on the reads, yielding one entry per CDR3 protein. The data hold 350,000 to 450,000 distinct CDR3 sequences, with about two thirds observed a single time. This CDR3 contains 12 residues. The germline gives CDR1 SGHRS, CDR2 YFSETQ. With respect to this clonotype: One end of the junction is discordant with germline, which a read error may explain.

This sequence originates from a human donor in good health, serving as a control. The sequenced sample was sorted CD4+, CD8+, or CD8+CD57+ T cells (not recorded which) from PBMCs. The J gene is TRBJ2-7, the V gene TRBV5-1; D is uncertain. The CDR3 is CASSIQRCEQYF. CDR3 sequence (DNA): TGTGCCAGCAGTATACAGAGGTGCGAGCAGTACTTC.